This T cell receptor beta chain was sequenced during a study of blood T cell repertoires in COVID-19. At the level of the study: Sites across the United States, Italy and Spain contributed samples from acute and convalescent COVID-19. Sources were T cells, B-cell-depleted T cells, or PBMCs; the material itself was cDNA or gDNA.

The V gene end was trimmed by 5 bases and the J gene end by 2 bases; junction bases not matched to a gene: 8. Germline-derived CDR1 and CDR2 are MGHRA and YSYEKL. This CDR3 spans 15 amino acids. Original handling: Estimated nucleated cell counts came from reference gene primer amplification. The assay was immunoSEQ multiplex PCR, and TCRdb's table has in-frame clones only and misses some. Clonal size and the V and J genes are those of that table, whereas D and trimming came from the DNA. Of some 130,000 clones in the sample, approximately 80% are singletons; the top ten hold approximately 2%. The sequenced sample was peripheral blood. The V gene is TRBV4-1, the J gene TRBJ2-5; 7 nucleotides line up with TRBD1. This TCR came from a man aged 65 to 79 with acute or convalescent COVID-19. DNA for the CDR3: TGCGCCAGCAGCTCCTGGGACAGAAATCAAGAGACCCAGTACTTC. This sequence encodes CASSSWDRNQETQYF.